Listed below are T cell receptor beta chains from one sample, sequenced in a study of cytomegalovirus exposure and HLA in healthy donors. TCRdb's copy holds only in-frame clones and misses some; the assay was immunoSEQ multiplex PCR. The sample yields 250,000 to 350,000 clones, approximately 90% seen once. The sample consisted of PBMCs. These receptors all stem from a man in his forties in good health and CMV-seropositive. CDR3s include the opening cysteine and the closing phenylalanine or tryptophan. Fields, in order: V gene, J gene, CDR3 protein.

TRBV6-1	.	CASSGDRGPSYEQYF
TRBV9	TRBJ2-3	CASSVSLAGDTDTQYF
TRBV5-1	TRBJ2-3	CASSRGQLEPYTDTQYF
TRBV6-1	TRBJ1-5	CASSGAGGLGQPQHF
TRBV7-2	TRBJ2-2	CASSRDRGSTGELFF
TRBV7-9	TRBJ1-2	CASSPRGHDYGYTF
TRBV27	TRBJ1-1	CASSFYGQGTEAFF
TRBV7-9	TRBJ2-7	CASSSTVLRIYEQYF
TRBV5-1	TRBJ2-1	CASSLAVNEQFF
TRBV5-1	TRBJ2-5	CASMRAPGQQETQYF
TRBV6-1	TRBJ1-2	CASSEPRVLDYGYTF
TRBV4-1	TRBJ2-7	CASSQIIGRFSYEQYF
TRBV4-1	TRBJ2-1	CASSHPGGNNEQFF
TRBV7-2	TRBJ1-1	CASSRDRGGMAEAFF
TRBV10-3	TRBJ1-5	CAISESTGGPSQPQHF
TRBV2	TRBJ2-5	CASLAGGEETQYF
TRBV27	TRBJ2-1	CASSLSVYNEQFF
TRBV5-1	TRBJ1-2	CASSVRSGPGYGYTF
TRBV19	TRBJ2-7	CASSIARSYEQYF
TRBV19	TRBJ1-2	CASSIDRDRVYGYTF